What follows is one TCR beta chain and its context. The data originate from a study of blood T cell repertoires in COVID-19. Study context: The cDNA or gDNA used as material had been derived from T cells, B-cell-depleted T cells, or PBMCs.

This CDR3 spans 17 amino acids. Germline-derived CDR1 and CDR2 are SGHTA and FQGTGA. After removal of 5 bases from V and 0 bases from J, the junction contained 5 bases not matched to a gene. Authors' methods: Amplified reference gene primers provided the basis for estimating nucleated cell counts. TCRdb keeps only in-frame clones here, not all; method: immunoSEQ multiplex PCR. Clonal size and the V and J genes are those of that table, whereas D and trimming came from the DNA. This sample yields about 170,000 clones, of which around four fifths are seen a single time; approximately 14% belongs to the top ten.

V and J are TRBV7-3 and TRBJ2-2, with TRBD2 matching over 11 bases. This clonotype was sampled from a woman between 70 and 85 years old with COVID-19, enrolled during active disease. The sample was peripheral blood. CDR3 DNA sequence: TGTGCCAGCAGCCACCGACTAGCGGGGTCGAACACCGGGGAGCTGTTTTTT. Translating it yields CASSHRLAGSNTGELFF.